The T cell receptor beta chain described here comes from a study of blood T cells in healthy people across ages. Germline-derived CDR1 and CDR2 are MNHEY and SMNVEV (reference sequence). V was clipped by 3 bases and J by 12 bases; unmatched bases: 9. This CDR3 comprises 15 residues. Using a J-beta primer mix together with a sample-barcoded 5' primer, a second PCR was run for 7 to 11 cycles. TCRdb redid the calling of the 5' RACE reads with MiXCR, one entry per CDR3 protein. This sample has about 800,000 distinct CDR3 sequences, with 46% found just once. The rearrangement links TRBV27 to TRBJ2-1, with 12 positions matching TRBD2. The sequence was collected from an elderly man in good health. Sequenced material: blood. CDR3 protein: CASSLLTSGGLWQFF. CDR3 DNA sequence: TGTGCCAGCAGTTTGTTAACTAGCGGGGGGCTTTGGCAGTTCTTC.